A selection of T cell receptor beta chains follows, all from one sample in a study of blood T cell repertoires in COVID-19. TCRdb keeps only in-frame clones here, not all; method: immunoSEQ multiplex PCR. This sample carries 200,000 to 250,000 clones, approximately 81% of them seen once, and the ten largest clones take around 0.97%. What was sequenced was peripheral blood. These receptors originate from a middle-aged man with acute or convalescent COVID-19. CDR3s include the opening cysteine and the closing phenylalanine or tryptophan. A D gene is named only where the DNA matches it firmly.

>TRBJ1-2|-|TRBV7-9
CASSPPRGYTRYTF
TGTGCCAGCAGCCCACCAAGGGGTTACACGCGCTACACCTTC
>TRBJ2-2|TRBD1|TRBV19
CASSLGQLRTGELFF
TGTGCCAGTAGCCTGGGACAGTTGAGAACCGGGGAGCTGTTTTTT
>TRBJ2-3|-|TRBV9
CASSADQNSETSTDTQYF
TGTGCCAGCAGCGCAGACCAAAACTCGGAGACTAGCACAGATACGCAGTATTTT
>TRBJ1-2|TRBD1|TRBV3-1/TRBV3-2
CASSQVQGADGYTF
TGTGCCAGCAGCCAAGTACAGGGGGCTGATGGCTACACCTTC
>TRBJ1-1|-|TRBV4-3
CASSQDLDTEAFF
TGCGCCAGCAGCCAAGATTTAGACACTGAAGCTTTCTTT
>TRBJ2-2|-|TRBV7-2
CASSSKRTGELFF
TGTGCCAGCAGCTCGAAGCGTACCGGGGAGCTGTTTTTT
>TRBJ1-3|-|TRBV5-1
CASSSHSGAVYSGNTIYF
TGCGCCAGCAGCTCCCACAGTGGTGCAGTTTACTCTGGAAACACCATATATTTT
>TRBJ2-2|-|TRBV5-1
CASSLAGTGELFF
TGCGCCAGCAGCTTGGCAGGCACCGGGGAGCTGTTTTTT
>TRBJ1-2|TRBD1|TRBV12-3/TRBV12-4
CASSDRDNYGYTF
TGTGCCAGCAGTGACAGGGATAACTATGGCTACACCTTC
>TRBJ1-1|-|TRBV7-3
CASSLAGPNTEAFF
TGTGCCAGCAGCTTGGCGGGGCCGAACACTGAAGCTTTCTTT